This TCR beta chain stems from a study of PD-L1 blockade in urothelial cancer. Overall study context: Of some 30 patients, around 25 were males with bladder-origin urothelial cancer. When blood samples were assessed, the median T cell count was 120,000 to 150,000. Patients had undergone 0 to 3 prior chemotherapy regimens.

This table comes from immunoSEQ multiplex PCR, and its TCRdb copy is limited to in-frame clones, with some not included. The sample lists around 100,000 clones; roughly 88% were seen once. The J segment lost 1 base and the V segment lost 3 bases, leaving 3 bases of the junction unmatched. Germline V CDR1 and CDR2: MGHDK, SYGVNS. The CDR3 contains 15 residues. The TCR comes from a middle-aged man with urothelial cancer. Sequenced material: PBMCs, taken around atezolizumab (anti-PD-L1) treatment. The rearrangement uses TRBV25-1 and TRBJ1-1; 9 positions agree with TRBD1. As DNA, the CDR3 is TGTGCCAGCAGTGATCGGGACAGGGCGAACACTGAAGCTTTCTTT. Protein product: CASSDRDRANTEAFF.